These 22 T cell receptor beta chains share one sample of origin, sequenced in a study of T-cell memory formation after mild COVID-19. TCRdb used MiXCR to reprocess the 5' RACE reads, holding one entry per CDR3 protein. Of hundreds of thousands of distinct CDR3 sequences in the sample, around 27% were seen once. Sequencing used PBMCs or a T cell subset sorted from them (not recorded which). Receptors were obtained from an adult woman who had mild COVID-19 (a few samples of this study predate the infection). Cell type and time point are not known.

This clonotype appeared a few times. The V call is TRBV4-3, the J call TRBJ2-5; the match to TRBD2 covers 8 bases. The CDR3 is made up of 17 amino acids. V trimming: 1 base; J trimming: 3 bases; junction bases outside the gene matches: 10. The germline V gene encodes CDR1 LGHNA and CDR2 YSLEER. This CDR3 is CASSQGGLAGFKETQYF. CDR3 bases: TGCGCCAGCAGCCAAGGGGGGTTAGCGGGATTTAAAGAGACCCAGTACTTC.

V gene TRBV27 combines with J gene TRBJ2-1; TRBD1 matches 7 bases. This CDR3 comprises 15 residues. The germline gives CDR1 MNHEY, CDR2 SMNVEV (reference sequence). The V segment lost 4 bases and the J segment 3 bases; nucleotides outside the gene matches: 6. CDR3 residues: CASSSDRRSYNEQFF. The CDR3 DNA follows: TGTGCCAGCAGTTCGGACAGGAGAAGCTACAATGAGCAGTTCTTC.

This chain connects TRBV20-1 to TRBJ2-1, with D tentatively TRBD2 (5 bases). The CDR3 totals 17 residues. V was pared by 0 bases and J by 1 base, with 16 bases between. Germline CDR1 DFQATT, CDR2 SNEGSKA (reference sequence). CDR3 residues: CSARDVSSGRSYNEQFF. CDR3 DNA sequence: TGCAGTGCTAGAGATGTCTCGAGCGGTAGATCCTACAATGAGCAGTTCTTC.

The chain is built from TRBV24-1 and TRBJ2-5; 7 bases match TRBD1. The germline V gene encodes CDR1 KGHDR and CDR2 SFDVKD. The CDR3 runs 12 residues. Unmatched junction bases numbered 7, after V lost 9 bases and J lost 7 bases. CDR3 region: CATSQGPGTQYF. Written as DNA, the CDR3 is TGTGCCACCTCACAGGGGCCAGGGACCCAGTACTTC.

The sample holds a few counts of this clonotype. The chain employs TRBV24-1 and TRBJ2-3, with 8 nucleotides matching TRBD2. This CDR3 has 16 amino acids. Germline values: CDR1 KGHDR, CDR2 SFDVKD. V gave up 6 bases and J gave up 6 bases; unmatched junction bases: 13. The CDR3 loop is CATSSRREAAKDTQYF. CDR3 in DNA: TGTGCCACCAGTTCCAGGCGGGAGGCCGCTAAGGATACGCAGTATTTT.

The gene calls are TRBV19 and TRBJ2-1, with D unclear. The length of the CDR3 is 13 residues. Germline V CDR1 and CDR2: LNHDA, SQIVND (reference sequence). V was trimmed by 3 bases and J by 5 bases, leaving 8 bases between them. In nucleotides, the CDR3 is TGTGCCAGTAGTATCGTTGCGAACAATGAGCAGTTCTTC. Protein sequence: CASSIVANNEQFF.

This clonotype showed up just a few times. The chain joins TRBV4-2 to TRBJ2-4; no firm D call. Between the trimmed V and J ends, which lost 0 bases and 1 base, there was a span of 7 bases. CDR3 length: 15 residues. The germline CDR1 and CDR2 sequences are LGHNA and YNFKEQ. CDR3 sequence reads: CASSQDLDAKNIQYF. CDR3 bases: TGTGCCAGCAGCCAAGACCTGGATGCCAAAAACATTCAGTACTTC.

The chain combines TRBV5-4 with TRBJ2-7; 13 bases are shared with TRBD2. From germline, CDR1 is SGHNT and CDR2 YYREEE (reference sequence). J gave up 3 bases and V 4 bases, and 7 bases lay outside the gene matches. The length of the CDR3 is 16 residues. CDR3 nucleotide sequence: TGTGCCAGCAGCAGTCGGACTAGCGGGAGTCTCTACGAGCAGTACTTC. It specifies CASSSRTSGSLYEQYF.

This chain joins TRBV10-3 and TRBJ2-7; D ambiguous. This CDR3 is built from 15 residues. V dropped 3 bases and J dropped 2 bases, with 14 bases sitting between them. CDR1 and CDR2 (germline): ENHRY, SYGVKD. In DNA form, the CDR3 reads TGTGCCATCAGTGATCCGTCAATTAGTCCCTACGAGCAGTACTTC. Its translation: CAISDPSISPYEQYF.

V usage is TRBV7-3 and J usage is TRBJ2-1; tentative D call: TRBD1 (5 bases). The CDR3 is made up of 16 amino acids. Per the germline V gene, CDR1 is SGHTA and CDR2 is FQGTGA. V shed 0 bases and J shed 3 bases, with 12 bases lying between them. The CDR3 loop is CASSLTITRVYNEQFF. As DNA, the CDR3 is TGTGCCAGCAGCTTAACGATTACCAGGGTCTACAATGAGCAGTTCTTC. The full variable domain, in which reference TRBV7-3 and TRBJ2-1 provide the parts outside the CDR3, is GAGVSQTPSNKVTEKGKYVELRCDPISGHTALYWYRQSLGQGPEFLIYFQGTGAADDSGLPNDRFFAVRPEGSVSTLKIQRTERGDSAVYLCASSLTITRVYNEQFFGPGTRLTVL.

This chain joins TRBV5-1 and TRBJ1-2, with D unresolved. CDR3 length: 13 amino acids. The germline CDR1 and CDR2 sequences are SGHRS and YFSETQ. V gave up 1 base and J gave up 2 bases, with 6 bases separating them. Here the CDR3 DNA reads TGCGCCAGCAGCTTGTATCCCAACTATGGCTACACCTTC. Translating it yields CASSLYPNYGYTF.

J is TRBJ1-4 and V is TRBV6-2 or TRBV6-3; tentative D call: TRBD1 (6 bases). V lost 6 bases, J lost 5 bases, and 13 bases lay in between. The CDR3 sequence is 14 residues long. The germline V gene encodes CDR1 MNHEY and CDR2 SVGEGT. The CDR3 region is CASRPGAGNEKLFF. The DNA of the CDR3 is TGTGCCAGCAGACCAGGGGCGGGGAATGAAAAACTGTTTTTT.

This clonotype was detected only a few times. This chain connects TRBV6-5 to TRBJ2-6; 9 bases are a match to TRBD1. Trimming removed 5 bases from V and 0 bases from J; junction bases left unmatched: 14. CDR3 size: 20 residues. Germline lookup yields CDR1 MNHEY and CDR2 SVGAGI. In DNA, the CDR3 is TGTGCCAGCAGTCGGGGGACAGGGCACTACATTATCTCTGGGGCCAACGTCCTGACTTTC. It yields the protein CASSRGTGHYIISGANVLTF.

V is TRBV19 and J is TRBJ1-1, with D unresolved. Trimming cost V 5 bases and J 0 bases, with 13 bases left between them. This CDR3 comprises 15 residues. CDR1 and CDR2 (germline): LNHDA, SQIVND (reference sequence). CDR3 amino acids: CASSPQTTLNTEAFF. As DNA, the CDR3 is TGTGCCAGTAGTCCCCAGACGACCCTGAACACTGAAGCTTTCTTT.

V is TRBV29-1 and J is TRBJ1-2, with D unresolved. CDR3 length equals 13 residues. The V end lost 6 bases, the J end lost 3 bases, and 14 bases lay between the germline ends. Per germline, CDR1 SQVTM and CDR2 ANQGSEA. The CDR3 here is CSVLMTDYYGYTF. The CDR3 DNA is TGCAGCGTACTTATGACCGACTACTATGGCTACACCTTC.

This chain joins TRBV19 and TRBJ2-2; D unclear. Trimming shortened V by 10 bases and J by 4 bases, and 16 bases separated the two germline ends. Germline values: CDR1 LNHDA, CDR2 SQIVND (reference sequence). The CDR3 has 14 residues. CDR3 amino acids: CATRPDGRTGELFF. The CDR3 nucleotides read TGTGCCACTCGGCCGGACGGGCGCACCGGGGAGCTGTTTTTT.

The rearrangement links TRBV3-1 to TRBJ2-7; the D gene could be TRBD1 or TRBD2 (5 bases each). Trimming took 1 base from V and 3 from J, leaving 13 bases between them. Germline V gene sequence: CDR1 LGHDT, CDR2 YNNKEL (reference sequence). The CDR3 covers 15 residues. The CDR3 region has the DNA TGTGCCAGCAGCCAAGTACAAGCAGGGAGCTACGAGCAGTACTTC. It yields the protein CASSQVQAGSYEQYF.

V and J are TRBV29-1 and TRBJ2-1; tentative D call: TRBD1 (6 bases). Germline loops: CDR1 SQVTM, CDR2 ANQGSEA. This CDR3 region has 13 residues. Trimming left V 5 bases short and J 6 bases short, with 14 bases between. In nucleotides, the CDR3 is TGCAGCGTTTTTCACTTAGGGGGCAATGAGCAGTTCTTC. Its translation is CSVFHLGGNEQFF.

The chain couples TRBV29-1 to TRBJ1-1; D not resolved. CDR1 and CDR2 (germline): SQVTM, ANQGSEA. The CDR3 consists of 11 residues. Trimming shortened V by 4 bases and J by 7 bases, and 10 bases separated the two germline ends. CDR3 bases: TGCAGCGTTGTCGGTAGCTTTGAAGCTTTCTTT. It is translated as CSVVGSFEAFF. The variable domain in full, completed from reference TRBV29-1 and TRBJ1-1, reads SAVISQKPSRDICQRGTSLTIQCQVDSQVTMMFWYRQQPGQSLTLIATANQGSEATYESGFVIDKFPISRPNLTFSTLTVSNMSPEDSSIYLCSVVGSFEAFFGQGTRLTVV.

This clonotype was found a few times. The J gene is TRBJ2-7, the V gene TRBV2; 9 bases fit TRBD1. Germline CDR1 reads SNHLY; CDR2 reads FYNNEI. Unmatched junction bases numbered 17, after V lost 5 bases and J lost 3 bases. The CDR3 has 18 residues. CDR3 DNA: TGTGCCAGCAGTTTCCGTACAGGGGGCGAGTCCCTTAACTACGAGCAGTACTTC. Amino acids: CASSFRTGGESLNYEQYF.

The chain carries TRBV4-3 and TRBJ2-5, with D possibly TRBD2 on 5 matching bases. V was clipped by 0 bases and J by 3 bases, with 14 bases between them. This CDR3 is built from 16 residues. Germline V gene data show CDR1 as LGHNA and CDR2 as YSLEER. CDR3 DNA: TGCGCCAGCAGCCAAGATGGAGCGGTAGGAAAAGAGACCCAGTACTTC. Translated: CASSQDGAVGKETQYF.

This clonotype was recorded many times. V usage is TRBV7-6 and J usage is TRBJ2-1; 9 bases align to TRBD2. The CDR3 loop spans 15 amino acids. Germline loops: CDR1 SGHVS, CDR2 FNYEAQ. Trimming cost V 3 bases and J 0 bases; bases outside gene matches: 0. For the CDR3, the DNA is TGTGCCAGCAGCTTTAGCGGGAGCTCCTACAATGAGCAGTTCTTC. The encoded protein is CASSFSGSSYNEQFF.